This note documents a single TCR beta chain sequence. In this sample, this clone turned up a few times. The antigen this receptor binds is unknown. Base-call qualities are not available, and no considerably larger clone is one nucleotide away. Library method: the immunoSEQ multiplex PCR assay. For the multiplex PCR, a mixture combining 60 forward primers for TCR Vbeta segments and 13 reverse primers for TCR Jbeta segments was used. The CDR3 region of rearranged TCR beta genes was amplified from genomic DNA by a multiplex PCR assay. The amplified TCR beta libraries were sequenced on the Illumina HiSeq System as 87-base-pair reads. The paper's data handling went like this. In a later analysis, 77 million or so unique TCR beta chains were counted across the approximately 670 repertoires, and some 10 million of these chains were shared by at least two donors. Raw reads were error-corrected and collapsed into unique sequences with a nearest-neighbor algorithm that merged closely related sequences to remove PCR and sequencing errors. V, D and J gene segments were assigned by aligning CDR3 sequences to IMGT reference sequences. Each retained sequence needed at least a six-nucleotide match to both a V gene segment and a J gene segment. A rearrangement counted as productive if the CDR3 had no stop codons and remained in frame with V and J, and every other rearrangement counted as non-productive. CDR3 was defined by IMGT convention, running from the second conserved V-encoded cysteine to the conserved J-encoded phenylalanine. The earlier analysis of a few hundred of the donors excluded any sequence lacking an unambiguous match to a single V gene segment. An earlier analysis of 450 to 650 of the donors called V segments functional above 56.7% productive rearrangements and segregating when the between-donor standard deviation exceeded 5%. A statistical classification framework was developed to diagnose cytomegalovirus status using the catalog of TCR beta chain sequences. In a later analysis, V and J genes were assigned by comparing TCR nucleotide sequences against IMGT/GENE-DB human TR gene sequences. Using the TCRdist pipeline, a later analysis assigned CDR3 sequences along with most-parsimonious VDJ recombination scenarios. In a later analysis, each TCR beta chain was defined by its CDR3 amino acid sequence together with its V-gene family, and reads lacking a unique V-gene family were excluded. As a way to deal with suspected cross-contamination and a sequencing artifact, a later analysis dropped 450 to 600 nucleotide sequences that were highly shared and had low generation probability. A later analysis calculated a clonal expansion index for each public chain from normalized within-repertoire ranks of inferred template counts. A later analysis computed generation probabilities with a VDJ recombination model fitted to out-of-frame rearrangements, and checked the results against IGoR. Hypergeometric tests were used in a later analysis to score TCR-TCR, TCR-HLA and TCR-CMV co-occurrence, with a repertoire-size bias correction applied to the TCR pairs. In a later analysis, false discovery rates were estimated by permuting HLA or CMV assignments 20 times. In a later analysis, co-occurring TCRs were grouped with DBSCAN, and TCRdist sequence similarity was added when clustering was performed within HLA-allele-positive subsets. Repertoires with fewer than 30,000 or more than 120,000 public chains were left out of co-occurrence clustering, as were five repertoires with anomalous nucleotide sharing. Drawn from immuneACCESS, this table holds only the in-frame rearrangements with V and J called that TCRdb kept. Clones are partly lost; checked studies trace under half to an unresolved V gene and leave the rest unexplained. V, J and clone size are those of that table, while D and trimming were read from the DNA. The table for this sample lists approximately 95,000 clones; 78% of them were counted only once. About 4% of the sample goes to the ten largest clones.

The CDR3 holds 13 amino acids from the cysteine to the phenylalanine. Solely the CDR3 DNA is kept, with 39 bases framed from the first base. The junction shows trimming of 0 bases on V and 8 bases on J, and the gene matches do not reach 2 bases of it. The germline V gene gives CDR1 as MNHEY and CDR2 as SVGAGI. These data belong to a study of cytomegalovirus exposure and HLA in healthy donors (dated 2017 in TCRdb). Regarding the research as a whole: An earlier analysis of some 600 of the donors reported about 280 Gb of sequence data and around 100 million unique TCR beta sequences obtained from approximately 180 million T cells. An early release that covered around 590 HLA-typed donors contained around 300 gigabases of sequencing data and roughly 84 million unique TCR sequences. Among the approximately 400 genotyped donors, approximately 82% belonged to the genetic ancestry cluster associated with self-reported Caucasian donors. The study aimed to test whether cataloging public T cell receptors could reveal signatures of past pathogen exposure. The study profiled the T cell repertoires of 500 to 800 subjects by immunosequencing and related them to cytomegalovirus serostatus. A separate validation cohort of 100 to 150 different subjects was used in addition to the roughly 670-subject first cohort. High-throughput TCR immunosequencing, statistical association of individual TCRs with disease status, and machine learning were combined to predict cytomegalovirus infection status. A later analysis re-examined previously published TCR beta repertoires from 610 or so donors and added high-resolution HLA genotyping to investigate patterns of TCR occurrence. The later analysis used no new phenotypic data to find candidate immune exposures, relying instead on TCR beta sequences and their occurrence across donors. To decide whether each TCR beta V gene segment behaved as functional or pseudogenic, an earlier analysis of 587 of the donors relied on high-throughput TCR beta sequencing. Donor age, sex, ethnicity and CMV serostatus were compiled together with the repertoire data. In a later genetic analysis, genome-wide SNP genotypes for about three fifths of the roughly 670 donors were used, and that subset was treated as a discovery cohort. All discovery cohort repertoires had been generated using a single sequencing platform. Both class I and class II loci were covered by HLA typing, at four-digit resolution. The number of typed donors differed by locus: about 620-640 for A, B, C, DRB1 and DQB1; approximately 530 for DQA1; 606 for DPA1; and about 450 for DPB1. Roughly five DR-DQ haplotypes were handled as single units for association and clustering because linkage in the cohort was strong. Among some 400 genotyped donors of the cohort, an average of around 240,000 unique TCR beta nucleotide sequences was sequenced per donor, of which 15% to 20% were non-productive.

The cohort was made up of hundreds of healthy bone marrow donors. Cohort members were all nominally healthy when sampled, although unrecorded immune exposures were likely present. The donor tested CMV seropositive, placing the donor among the roughly 300 seropositive members of the cohort. A peripheral blood sample was provided by each donor, and peripheral blood mononuclear cells were used for TCR beta sequencing. Genomic DNA extraction from the blood cell samples was performed with the Qiagen DNeasy Blood Extraction Kit. Findings and caveats that apply to the study as a whole: A further reported finding was that TCR beta sequences accurately predicted the HLA-A and HLA-B alleles for most subjects in the first cohort. Some IMGT-functional V segments, including TRBV6-2 and TRBV6-3, could not be told apart with the 87-base-pair reads, so those segments were excluded. The presence/absence analyses assumed that sequencing depth was roughly uniform across donors, and that assumption may not be true. While some public TCRs were present in many individuals, most TCR sequences turned up only very rarely across donors. A cluster of highly shared sequence variants was judged likely to be a technical artifact of the sequencing pipeline. The study gave a list of some 150 TCR beta chains associated with cytomegalovirus. Cytomegalovirus status was reported to be diagnosed by the classifier with high specificity and sensitivity in both the original and validation cohorts. In a later analysis, HLA-associated TCR beta chains showed more clonal expansion and lower generation probabilities than non-associated chains that were equally common. A later analysis associated about 18,000 TCR beta sequences with specific HLA alleles at a false discovery rate of 0.05. The cohort was sequenced for TCR beta chains only, and without alpha or paired-chain data the features that could be detected were limited. According to a later analysis, TCR association rates differed among HLA loci, with DRB1 alleles showing the most associated TCRs and HLA-C alleles showing the fewest. In a later genetic analysis, fewer N-insertions in productive TCRs were reported among donors in an Asian-associated ancestry cluster than the approximately 670-donor mean. Most CMV-associated TCR beta chains appeared to be HLA-restricted in a later analysis, and the HLA associations seemed to be driven largely by CMV exposure. Because some donors lacked HLA typing at each locus, the association tests relied only on the typed subset. Correlated functional status among segregating V segments might reflect linkage disequilibrium, but an unknown experimental factor could not be ruled out. Three of the identified cytomegalovirus-associated TCR beta chains were confirmed in vitro to be specific for cytomegalovirus antigens. For the cohort, immune exposure information was limited to CMV serostatus. Assigning TCR associations to individual alleles was difficult when HLA alleles, especially DR and DQ, strongly co-occurred. In an earlier analysis of fewer than 750 of the donors, most TCR beta V segments were observed in productive rearrangements about 90% or about 30% of the time, broadly matching IMGT annotations. An association between a missense DCLRE1C variant and V-gene and J-gene trimming of TCR beta chains was found in a later genetic analysis and replicated in an independent cohort. The earlier analysis of some 560 of the donors excluded some 15 rarely observed V segments, including chromosome 9 orphons, because counts were too low. Several of the top co-occurrence clusters appeared to be linked to parvovirus B19, influenza, CMV and Epstein-Barr virus, according to a later analysis. It was suggested by the authors that the approach could potentially be generalized to other disease states and immunological phenotypes.

The receptor comes from a woman between 40 and 50 years old in good health and CMV-seropositive. The sequencing sample was made of PBMCs. The chain joins TRBV6-5 to TRBJ2-7; 9 bases in between match TRBD2. CDR3 region: CASSYSGLAKQYF. In nucleotide form, the sequence is TGTGCCAGCAGTTACTCGGGACTAGCCAAGCAGTACTTC.